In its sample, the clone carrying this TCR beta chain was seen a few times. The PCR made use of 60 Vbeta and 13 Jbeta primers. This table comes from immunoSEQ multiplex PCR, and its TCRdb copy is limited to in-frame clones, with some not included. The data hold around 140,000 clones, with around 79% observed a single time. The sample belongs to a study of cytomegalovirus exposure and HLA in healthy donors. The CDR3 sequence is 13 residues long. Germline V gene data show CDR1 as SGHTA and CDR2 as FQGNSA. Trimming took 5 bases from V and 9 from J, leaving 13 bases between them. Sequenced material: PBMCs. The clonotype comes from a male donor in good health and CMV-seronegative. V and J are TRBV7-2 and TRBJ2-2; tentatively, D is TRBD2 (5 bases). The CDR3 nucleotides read TGTGCCAGCAGCGAGGGCCTGGGGTGGGAGCTGTTTTTT. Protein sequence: CASSEGLGWELFF.